The 7 T cell receptor beta chains in this list originate from one sample, sequenced in a study of radiation and T cells in renal cell carcinoma (TCRdb year 2020). The protocol used for the library was the immunoSEQ multiplex PCR assay. TCRdb holds this immuneACCESS table with in-frame rearrangements only. Some clones are missing; in checked studies, unresolved V genes explain under half, and the rest has no known cause. The sample includes approximately 63,000 clones, with 65% to 85% observed a single time. Roughly 7.2% of the sample lies in the top ten. Sample time point, as interpreted from the label and publication: baseline pretreatment blood. Per the publication, the treatment or condition label means: 15 Gy SBRT to primary tumor, nephrectomy 4 weeks later. The sample was blood, taken from a patient whose treatment included radiotherapy and nephrectomy. The receptor set was obtained from a man aged 60-69 years with renal cell carcinoma.

The genes are TRBV6-6 and TRBJ1-2, with D uncertain. V lost 5 bases to trimming and J lost 4 bases, with 11 bases between them. Germline CDR1 reads MNHNY; CDR2 reads SVGAGI (reference sequence). The CDR3 extends over 13 amino acids. The CDR3 loop reads CASSPSRGYGYTF. CDR3 bases: TGTGCCAGCAGTCCCTCCCGGGGCTATGGCTACACCTTC.

The V call is TRBV7-9, the J call TRBJ2-2; the D call may be TRBD1 or TRBD2 (6 bases each). CDR1 is SEHNR, CDR2 FQNEAQ, per germline (reference sequence). This CDR3 has 15 amino acids. The germline V and J ends were trimmed by 4 bases and 9 bases, with 18 bases remaining between them. CDR3 bases: TGTGCCAGCAGCTCAGGGGAGGCAGCCCACCGGGAGCTGTTTTTT. Its protein is CASSSGEAAHRELFF.

The rearrangement joins TRBV5-8 to TRBJ2-2, with 9 positions matching TRBD1. V shed 8 bases and J 5 bases; nucleotides not matched to a gene: 16. This CDR3 is 17 amino acids long. Germline CDR1 reads SGHTS; CDR2 reads YDEGEE. The CDR3 bases are TGTGCCAGTCTAGCGCCTCACAACAGGGGGCAGACCGGGGAGCTGTTTTTT. It translates to CASLAPHNRGQTGELFF. Complete variable domain (other parts from reference TRBV5-8 and TRBJ2-2): EAGVTQSPTHLIKTRGQQATLRCSPISGHTSVYWYQQALGLGLQFLLWYDEGEERNRGNFPPRFSGRQFPNYSSELNVNALELEDSALYLCASLAPHNRGQTGELFFGEGSRLTVL.

The J gene is TRBJ2-1, the V gene TRBV11-3, with TRBD2 as a possible D gene (5 bases). The CDR3 covers 13 residues. Per germline, CDR1 SGHNT and CDR2 YENEEA. The ends were cut back, 0 bases at V and 7 bases at J, with 7 bases in the middle. The CDR3 sequence is CASSLEKRNEQFF. CDR3 nucleotides: TGTGCCAGCAGCTTAGAGAAGCGGAATGAGCAGTTCTTC. Full variable domain (outside the CDR3, taken from reference TRBV11-3 and TRBJ2-1): EAGVVQSPRYKIIEKKQPVAFWCNPISGHNTLYWYLQNLGQGPELLIRYENEEAVDDSQLPKDRFSAERLKGVDSTLKIQPAELGDSAVYLCASSLEKRNEQFFGPGTRLTVL.

The chain employs TRBV5-5 and TRBJ2-5, with 11 bases lining up with TRBD2. The J segment lost 5 bases and the V segment lost 0 bases, leaving 9 bases of the junction unmatched. This CDR3 has 17 amino acids. Germline CDR1 SGHKS, CDR2 YYEKEE (reference sequence). The chain's CDR3 is CASSLVSSGGPGETQYF. The CDR3 DNA sequence: TGTGCCAGCAGCTTGGTGTCTAGCGGGGGGCCAGGGGAGACCCAGTACTTC.

The chain combines TRBV19 with TRBJ1-5; D is uncertain. CDR1 is LNHDA and CDR2 is SQIVND in the germline V gene (reference sequence). The V gene lost 7 bases and the J gene lost 0 bases, with 16 bases spanning the gap. This CDR3 is built from 16 residues. Here the CDR3 reads CASTRDAYYSNQPQHF. In DNA, the CDR3 is TGTGCCAGTACCCGGGATGCTTATTATAGCAATCAGCCCCAGCATTTT.

The rearrangement uses TRBV10-3 and TRBJ2-2, with TRBD1 identical over 10 bases. After removal of 11 bases from V and 5 bases from J, the junction contained 11 bases not matched to a gene. CDR1 ENHRY and CDR2 SYGVKD come from the germline V gene. The CDR3 is made up of 15 amino acids. CDR3 bases: TGTGCCGTCGGAAGGGACAGGGGAAGGACCGGGGAGCTGTTTTTT. Protein product: CAVGRDRGRTGELFF.